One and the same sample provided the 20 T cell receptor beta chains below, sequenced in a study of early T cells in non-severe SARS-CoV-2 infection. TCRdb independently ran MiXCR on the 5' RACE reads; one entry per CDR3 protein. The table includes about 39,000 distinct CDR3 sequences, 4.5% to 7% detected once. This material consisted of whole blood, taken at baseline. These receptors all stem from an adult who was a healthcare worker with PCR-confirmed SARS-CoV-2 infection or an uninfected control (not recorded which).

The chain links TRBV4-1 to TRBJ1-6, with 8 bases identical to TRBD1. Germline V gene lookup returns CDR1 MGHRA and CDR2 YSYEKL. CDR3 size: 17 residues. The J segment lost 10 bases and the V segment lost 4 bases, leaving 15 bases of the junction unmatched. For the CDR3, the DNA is TGCGCCAGCAGCCCCCTAACGGGAGGGACAGGAATGTCACCCCTCCACTTT. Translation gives CASSPLTGGTGMSPLHF.

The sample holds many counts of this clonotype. The CDR3 region is CASSQPRTGGNTIYF. For the CDR3, the DNA is TGTGCCAGCAGCCAACCCCGGACAGGGGGAAACACCATATATTTT. This chain uses TRBV4-2 with TRBJ1-3, with 8 bases aligning to TRBD1. Trimming took 2 bases from V and 4 from J; bases not matched to a gene: 4. CDR1 is LGHNA and CDR2 is YNFKEQ in the germline V gene. This CDR3 is 15 amino acids long.

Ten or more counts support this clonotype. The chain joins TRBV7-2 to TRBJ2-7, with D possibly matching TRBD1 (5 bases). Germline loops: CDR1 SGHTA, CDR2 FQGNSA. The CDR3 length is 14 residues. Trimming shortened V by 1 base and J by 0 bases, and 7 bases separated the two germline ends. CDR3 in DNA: TGTGCCAGCAGCTTAGACAGGAGCTCCTACGAGCAGTACTTC. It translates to CASSLDRSSYEQYF. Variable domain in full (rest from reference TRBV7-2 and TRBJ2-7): GAGVSQSPSNKVTEKGKDVELRCDPISGHTALYWYRQSLGQGLEFLIYFQGNSAPDKSGLPSDRFSAERTGGSVSTLTIQRTQQEDSAVYLCASSLDRSSYEQYFGPGTRLTVT.

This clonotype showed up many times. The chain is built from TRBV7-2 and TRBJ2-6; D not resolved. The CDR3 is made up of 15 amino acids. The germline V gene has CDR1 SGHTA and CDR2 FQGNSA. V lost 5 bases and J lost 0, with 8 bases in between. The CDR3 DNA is TGTGCCAGCAGCACCATGAGCTCTGGGGCCAACGTCCTGACTTTC. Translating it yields CASSTMSSGANVLTF.

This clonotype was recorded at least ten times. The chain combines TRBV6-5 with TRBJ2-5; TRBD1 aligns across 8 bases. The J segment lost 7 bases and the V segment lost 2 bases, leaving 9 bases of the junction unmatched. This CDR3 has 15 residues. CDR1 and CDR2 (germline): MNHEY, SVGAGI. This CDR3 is CASSYGGGQGGTQYF. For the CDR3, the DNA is TGTGCCAGCAGTTACGGGGGCGGACAGGGAGGGACCCAGTACTTC.

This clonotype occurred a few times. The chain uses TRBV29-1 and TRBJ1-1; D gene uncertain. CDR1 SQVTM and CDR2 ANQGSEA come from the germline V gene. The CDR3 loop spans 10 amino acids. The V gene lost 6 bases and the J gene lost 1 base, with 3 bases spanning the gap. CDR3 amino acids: CSVENTEAFF. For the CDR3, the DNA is TGCAGCGTAGAGAACACTGAAGCTTTCTTT. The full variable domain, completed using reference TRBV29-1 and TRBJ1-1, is SAVISQKPSRDICQRGTSLTIQCQVDSQVTMMFWYRQQPGQSLTLIATANQGSEATYESGFVIDKFPISRPNLTFSTLTVSNMSPEDSSIYLCSVENTEAFFGQGTRLTVV.

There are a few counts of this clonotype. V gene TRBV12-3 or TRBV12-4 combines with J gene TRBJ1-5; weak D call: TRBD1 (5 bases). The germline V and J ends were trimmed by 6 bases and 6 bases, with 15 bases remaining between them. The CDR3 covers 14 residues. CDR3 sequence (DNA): TGTGCCAGCAGACTCCAAGAGGGGACTCAGCCCCAGCATTTT. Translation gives CASRLQEGTQPQHF.

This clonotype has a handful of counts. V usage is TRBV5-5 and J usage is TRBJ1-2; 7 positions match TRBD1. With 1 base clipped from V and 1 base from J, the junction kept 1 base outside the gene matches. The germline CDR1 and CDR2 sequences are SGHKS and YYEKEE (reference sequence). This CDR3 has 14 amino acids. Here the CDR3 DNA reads TGTGCCAGCAGCTTGACAGGGGATAACTATGGCTACACCTTC. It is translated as CASSLTGDNYGYTF.

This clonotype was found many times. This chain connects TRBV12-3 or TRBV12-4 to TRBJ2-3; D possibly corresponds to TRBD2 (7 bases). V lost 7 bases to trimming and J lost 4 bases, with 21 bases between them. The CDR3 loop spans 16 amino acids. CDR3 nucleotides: TGTGCCAGCACCTTAGTTCGCGGGGGCCGGGCAGATACGCAGTATTTT. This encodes CASTLVRGGRADTQYF.

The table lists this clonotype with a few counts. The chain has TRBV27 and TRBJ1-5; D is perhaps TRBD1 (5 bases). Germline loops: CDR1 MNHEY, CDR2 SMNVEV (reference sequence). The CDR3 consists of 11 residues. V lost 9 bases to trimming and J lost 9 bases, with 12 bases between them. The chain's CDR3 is CASTPGGPQHF. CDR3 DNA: TGTGCCAGTACGCCGGGGGGGCCCCAGCATTTT.

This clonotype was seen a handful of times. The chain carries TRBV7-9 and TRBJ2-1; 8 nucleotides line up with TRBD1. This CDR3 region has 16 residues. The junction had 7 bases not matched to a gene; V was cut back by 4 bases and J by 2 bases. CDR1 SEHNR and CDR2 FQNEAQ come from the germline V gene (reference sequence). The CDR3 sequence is CASSSNRGMTYNEQFF. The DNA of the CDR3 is TGTGCCAGCAGCTCAAACAGGGGGATGACCTACAATGAGCAGTTCTTC.

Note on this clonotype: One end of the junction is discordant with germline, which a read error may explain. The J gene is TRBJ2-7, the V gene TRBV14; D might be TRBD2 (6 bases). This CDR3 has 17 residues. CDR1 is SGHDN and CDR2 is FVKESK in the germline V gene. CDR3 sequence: CANSQRRSTGLNYEQYF. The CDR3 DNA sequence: TGTGCCAACAGCCAACGTCGCTCAACGGGACTCAACTACGAGCAGTACTTC.

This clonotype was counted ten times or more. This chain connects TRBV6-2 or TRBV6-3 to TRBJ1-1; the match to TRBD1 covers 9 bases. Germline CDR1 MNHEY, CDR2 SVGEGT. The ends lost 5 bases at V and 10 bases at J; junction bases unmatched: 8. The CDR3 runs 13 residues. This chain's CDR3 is CASSPGQGRTAFF. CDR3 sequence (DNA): TGTGCCAGCAGTCCGGGACAGGGAAGGACAGCTTTCTTT.

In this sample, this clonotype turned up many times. This CDR3 is CEVGTEAFF. CDR3 DNA: TGTGAAGTAGGGACTGAAGCTTTCTTT. The V and J genes are TRBV6-5 and TRBJ1-1, with no clear D. Germline CDR1 reads MNHEY; CDR2 reads SVGAGI. There are 9 residues in the CDR3.

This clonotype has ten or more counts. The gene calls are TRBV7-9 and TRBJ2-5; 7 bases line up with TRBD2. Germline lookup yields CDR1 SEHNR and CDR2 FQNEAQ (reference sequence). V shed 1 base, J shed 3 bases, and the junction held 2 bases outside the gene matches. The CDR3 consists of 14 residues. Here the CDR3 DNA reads TGTGCCAGCAGCTTAGGTCTAGCGGAAGAGACCCAGTACTTC. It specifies CASSLGLAEETQYF.

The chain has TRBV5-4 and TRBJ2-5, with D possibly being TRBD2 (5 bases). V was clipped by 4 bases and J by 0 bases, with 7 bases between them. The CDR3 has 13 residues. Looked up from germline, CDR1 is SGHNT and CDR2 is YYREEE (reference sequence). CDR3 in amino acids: CASSTGYQETQYF. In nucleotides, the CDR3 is TGTGCCAGCAGCACGGGGTACCAAGAGACCCAGTACTTC.

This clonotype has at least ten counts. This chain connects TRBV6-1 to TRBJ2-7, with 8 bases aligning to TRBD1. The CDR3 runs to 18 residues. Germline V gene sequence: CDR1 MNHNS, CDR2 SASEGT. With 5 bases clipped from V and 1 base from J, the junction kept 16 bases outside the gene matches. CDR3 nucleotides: TGTGCCAGCAGTCCGTCCCGGGACAGGCGCAGTGCTTCCTACGAGCAGTACTTC. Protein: CASSPSRDRRSASYEQYF.

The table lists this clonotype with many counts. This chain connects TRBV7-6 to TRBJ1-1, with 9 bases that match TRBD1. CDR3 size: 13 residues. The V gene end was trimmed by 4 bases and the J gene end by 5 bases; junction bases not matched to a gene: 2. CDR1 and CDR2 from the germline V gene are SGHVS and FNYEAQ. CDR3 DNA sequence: TGTGCCAGCAGCTCGGGACAGGGTACTGAAGCTTTCTTT. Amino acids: CASSSGQGTEAFF. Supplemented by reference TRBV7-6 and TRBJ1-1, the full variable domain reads GAGVSQSPRYKVTKRGQDVALRCDPISGHVSLYWYRQALGQGPEFLTYFNYEAQQDKSGLPNDRFSAERPEGSISTLTIQRTEQRDSAMYRCASSSGQGTEAFFGQGTRLTVV.

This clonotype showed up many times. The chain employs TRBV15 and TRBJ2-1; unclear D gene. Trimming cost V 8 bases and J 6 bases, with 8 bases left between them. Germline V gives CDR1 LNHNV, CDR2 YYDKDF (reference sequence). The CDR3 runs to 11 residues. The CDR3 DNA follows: TGTGCCACCCGATATCGCAATGAGCAGTTCTTC. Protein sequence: CATRYRNEQFF.

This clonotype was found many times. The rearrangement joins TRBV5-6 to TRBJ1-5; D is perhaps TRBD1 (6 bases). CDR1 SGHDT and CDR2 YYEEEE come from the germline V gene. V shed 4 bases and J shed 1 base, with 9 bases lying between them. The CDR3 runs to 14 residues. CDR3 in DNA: TGTGCCAGCAGCAGAGGGGGGAGCAATCAGCCCCAGCATTTT. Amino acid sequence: CASSRGGSNQPQHF.